This T cell receptor (beta chain) was obtained from a study of preoperative IRX-2 immunotherapy in early breast cancer. The treatment here: preoperative locoregional IRX-2 cytokine immunotherapy. The germline CDR1 and CDR2 sequences are MGHRA and YSYEKL. CDR3 length equals 15 residues. V dropped 1 base and J dropped 8; count of bases not matched to a gene: 5. TCRdb's table, derived via immunoSEQ multiplex PCR, lists solely in-frame clones and lacks some. Among roughly 62,000 clones listed, around 94% were seen once. This chain uses TRBV4-1 with TRBJ1-4; 9 bases align to TRBD1. The clonotype was recovered from a human donor with breast cancer. Collection took place from a patient treated with IRX-2 immunotherapy. CDR3 coding DNA: TGCGCCAGCAGCCAAGTAGGGACAGGGAACGAAAAACTGTTTTTT. It is translated as CASSQVGTGNEKLFF.